This T cell receptor (beta chain) came from a study of T cell responses to AZD1222 COVID-19 vaccine. On the study more broadly: The analysis combined second doses at about 4 or about 12 weeks.

Only in-frame clones appear in the TCRdb table, and some are missing; sequencing was by immunoSEQ multiplex PCR. The data contain about 140,000 clones, over 85% of them singletons. This material consisted of peripheral blood, taken on day 0 of AZD1222 vaccination. The origin of this receptor is an adult in good health.

CDR3: CASSLILAGGNLLRDEQFF. Written as DNA, the CDR3 is TGTGCCAGCAGCTTAATCTTAGCGGGAGGTAACCTGCTGCGTGATGAGCAGTTCTTC. The genes are TRBV7-9 and TRBJ2-1, with 10 nucleotides matching TRBD2. Germline CDR1 is SEHNR and CDR2 is FQNEAQ (reference sequence). J was trimmed by 8 bases and V by 2 bases; bases with no gene match: 18. This CDR3 comprises 19 residues. The variable domain in full, completed from reference TRBV7-9 and TRBJ2-1, reads DTGVSQNPRHKITKRGQNVTFRCDPISEHNRLYWYRQTLGQGPEFLTYFQNEAQLEKSRLLSDRFSAERPKGSFSTLEIQRTEQGDSAMYLCASSLILAGGNLLRDEQFFGPGTRLTVL.